Listed here are 28 T cell receptor beta chains from one sample, sequenced in a study of regulatory T cells in long-lasting Graves disease. HTBI primers from iRepertoire and Arm-PCR of CDR3 regions yielded the TCR beta libraries. Using its own MiXCR run on the multiplex PCR reads, TCRdb lists one record per CDR3 protein. This table has approximately 210,000 distinct CDR3 sequences, around 16% appearing once. Sample time point: newly diagnosed GD, antithyroid drugs for less than 3 months. PBMCs provided the RNA from which the TCR library was made. Sample: peripheral blood mononuclear cells (PBMCs), taken at new diagnosis, from a patient treated with antithyroid drugs. These receptor sequences come from a female donor with Graves disease.

This clonotype was counted at least ten times. The CDR3 DNA reads as TGTGCCAGCAGCTTACACGGGTCCCAAGAGACCCAGTACTTC. Its protein product is CASSLHGSQETQYF. This rearrangement joins TRBV7-2 to TRBJ2-5; D ambiguous. V lost 2 bases and J lost 1, with 8 bases in between. Looked up from germline, CDR1 is SGHTA and CDR2 is FQGNSA. CDR3 length equals 14 residues.

This clonotype has at least ten counts. The rearrangement joins TRBV20-1 to TRBJ1-1; unclear D gene. CDR1 and CDR2 from the germline V gene are DFQATT and SNEGSKA (reference sequence). CDR3 size: 12 residues. V shed 7 bases and J shed 1 base, with 10 bases lying between them. CDR3 DNA sequence: TGCAGTGGAGAGGCACCGAACACTGAAGCTTTCTTT. It codes for CSGEAPNTEAFF.

This clonotype was seen many times. The chain is built from TRBV27 and TRBJ2-3, with D unresolved. Trimming left V 7 bases short and J 5 bases short, with 19 bases between. The CDR3 runs 15 residues. Germline values: CDR1 MNHEY, CDR2 SMNVEV (reference sequence). Here the CDR3 DNA reads TGTGCCAGCATGAGTTGGGTACTACACAGAGATACGCAGTATTTT. Translated: CASMSWVLHRDTQYF.

There are many counts of this clonotype. Here the CDR3 reads CSARDSGKTKNIQYF. Here the CDR3 DNA reads TGCAGTGCTAGGGATAGCGGGAAGACCAAAAACATTCAGTACTTC. The chain links TRBV20-1 to TRBJ2-4, with 8 bases that match TRBD2. Germline V gene data show CDR1 as DFQATT and CDR2 as SNEGSKA (reference sequence). Unmatched junction bases numbered 6, after V lost 3 bases and J lost 2 bases. The CDR3 has 15 residues.

This clonotype was observed at least ten times. The chain joins TRBV11-2 to TRBJ1-6; D not resolved. Trimming left V 0 bases short and J 10 bases short, with 10 bases between. In germline, CDR1 is SGHAT, CDR2 FQNNGV. The CDR3 consists of 14 residues. The CDR3 loop is CASSLEVGESPLHF. In nucleotides, the CDR3 is TGTGCCAGCAGCTTAGAAGTGGGAGAGTCACCCCTCCACTTT.

This clonotype appeared many times. V usage is TRBV30 and J usage is TRBJ2-1, with 8 bases fitting TRBD2. The CDR3 is 17 residues long. Germline loops: CDR1 GTSNPN, CDR2 SVGIG (reference sequence). V shed 0 bases, J shed 2 bases, and the junction held 9 bases outside the gene matches. The CDR3 here is CAWSVLTRGRTYNEQFF. CDR3 nucleotide sequence: TGTGCCTGGAGTGTACTGACACGCGGGAGGACCTACAATGAGCAGTTCTTC.

This clonotype was found many times. The gene calls are TRBV7-2 and TRBJ2-7, with D possibly matching TRBD2 (6 bases). The germline V gene has CDR1 SGHTA and CDR2 FQGNSA. Deletions cut 4 bases from V and 2 bases from J, with 15 bases between. The CDR3 has 15 residues. The CDR3 nucleotides read TGTGCCAGCAGCTCTGAGCGGGTAAAAACCTACGAGCAGTACTTC. It codes for CASSSERVKTYEQYF.

The table lists this clonotype with many counts. The chain combines TRBV7-2 with TRBJ1-2; D may be TRBD1 (5 bases). Between the trimmed V and J ends, which lost 3 bases and 6 bases, there was a span of 11 bases. Germline V gives CDR1 SGHTA, CDR2 FQGNSA. This CDR3 spans 13 amino acids. The CDR3 coding sequence is TGTGCCAGCAGCTTGCCAGGAGGGGATGGCTACACCTTC. Translation gives CASSLPGGDGYTF.

There are many counts of this clonotype. This chain connects TRBV2 to TRBJ2-2; possible D gene TRBD2, 6 bases. The CDR3 extends over 14 amino acids. From germline, CDR1 is SNHLY and CDR2 FYNNEI. The germline V and J ends were trimmed by 6 bases and 0 bases, with 8 bases remaining between them. The CDR3 loop is CASRGGTNTGELFF. As DNA, the CDR3 is TGTGCCAGCAGGGGCGGGACGAACACCGGGGAGCTGTTTTTT.

This clonotype has more than one count but fewer than ten. The chain couples TRBV20-1 to TRBJ2-5; 8 bases fit TRBD1. With 1 base clipped from V and 2 bases from J, the junction kept 6 bases outside the gene matches. This CDR3 comprises 15 residues. Per germline, CDR1 DFQATT and CDR2 SNEGSKA (reference sequence). The CDR3, as DNA: TGCAGTGCTAGAGGGAAGGACAGGGAGCAAGAGACCCAGTACTTC. Its protein is CSARGKDREQETQYF.

In this sample, this clonotype turned up once. V is TRBV11-2 and J is TRBJ2-3, with a tentative D call TRBD2 (5 bases). The V gene's germline CDR1 is SGHAT and CDR2 FQNNGV. V was pared by 5 bases and J by 2 bases, with 8 bases between. This CDR3 is built from 13 residues. The CDR3 DNA follows: TGTGCCAGCAGCACTAGGGACACAGATACGCAGTATTTT. Translation gives CASSTRDTDTQYF.

Many counts were recorded for this clonotype. This sequence joins TRBV24-1 and TRBJ2-2; 7 bases align to TRBD2. This CDR3 is built from 16 residues. The V and J ends lost 4 bases and 0 bases, in that order; junction bases with no gene match: 4. The germline gives CDR1 KGHDR, CDR2 SFDVKD. The CDR3 protein is CATSDWGGSNTGELFF. The DNA for the CDR3 is TGTGCCACCAGTGACTGGGGGGGATCGAACACCGGGGAGCTGTTTTTT.

Notes on this clonotype: This may come from a read error, since a much larger clone is one base off. The chain links TRBV19 to TRBJ1-5, with D perhaps matching TRBD1 (6 bases). The CDR3 sequence is 14 residues long. V lost 8 bases, J lost 4 bases, and 15 bases lay in between. The germline CDR1 and CDR2 sequences are LNHDA and SQIVND (reference sequence). The CDR3 region is CASETGRRNQPQHF. CDR3 DNA: TGTGCCAGTGAAACAGGGAGGCGGAATCAGCCCCAGCATTTT.

Worth noting for this clonotype: Its ends do not fully match the called genes, so a read error is possible. CDR3 in DNA: TGTGCCACCAGCAAAGACGGCTACTATGGCTATACCTTC. It yields the protein CATSKDGYYGYTF. This sequence joins TRBV15 and TRBJ1-2, with D uncertain. This CDR3 contains 13 residues. Germline CDR1 and CDR2: LNHNV and YYDKDF (reference sequence).

This clonotype was counted at least ten times. V and J are TRBV27 and TRBJ1-1; D uncertain. Germline V gene lookup returns CDR1 MNHEY and CDR2 SMNVEV (reference sequence). With 5 bases removed from V and 1 base from J, the gap between germline ends came to 8 bases. CDR3 length: 13 residues. Written as DNA, the CDR3 is TGTGCCAGCAGTCCAGACACGAACACTGAAGCTTTCTTT. This codes for CASSPDTNTEAFF.

In its sample, this clonotype was seen many times. The CDR3 region has the DNA TGTGCCAGCAGTACGGGACAGCCCCAGCATTTT. This gives the protein CASSTGQPQHF. V and J are TRBV6-2 or TRBV6-3 and TRBJ1-5; D call uncertain. This CDR3 region has 11 residues. The germline gives CDR1 MNHEY, CDR2 SVGEGT. V was clipped by 5 bases and J by 7 bases, with 6 bases between them.

This clonotype was picked up many times. V usage is TRBV6-1 and J usage is TRBJ2-7; D gene ambiguous. CDR1 and CDR2 from the germline V gene are MNHNS and SASEGT. Between the trimmed V and J ends, which lost 3 bases and 0 bases, there was a span of 6 bases. The CDR3 is 13 residues long. CDR3 DNA: TGTGCCAGCAGTGACAGGCCCTCCTACGAGCAGTACTTC. Protein product: CASSDRPSYEQYF.

This CDR3 reads CASSVKGGGRAGYEQYF. The CDR3 DNA follows: TGTGCCAGCAGCGTAAAGGGTGGCGGGAGGGCCGGGTACGAGCAGTACTTC. This rearrangement joins TRBV9 to TRBJ2-7; TRBD2 matches at 9 bases. Germline loops: CDR1 SGDLS, CDR2 YYNGEE. The CDR3 contains 17 residues. V shed 1 base, J shed 4 bases, and the junction held 12 bases outside the gene matches. Full variable domain (outside the CDR3, taken from reference TRBV9 and TRBJ2-7): DSGVTQTPKHLITATGQRVTLRCSPRSGDLSVYWYQQSLDQGLQFLIQYYNGEERAKGNILERFSAQQFPDLHSELNLSSLELGDSALYFCASSVKGGGRAGYEQYFGPGTRLTVT.

This clonotype appeared many times. CDR3 protein: CASIGSGGYNEQFF. The CDR3 DNA reads as TGCGCCAGCATAGGGAGCGGGGGTTACAATGAGCAGTTCTTC. The chain joins TRBV5-1 to TRBJ2-1, with 8 bases lining up with TRBD2. V was clipped by 6 bases and J by 4 bases; unmatched bases: 6. The length of the CDR3 is 14 residues. Looked up from germline, CDR1 is SGHRS and CDR2 is YFSETQ.

This clonotype was counted many times. The rearrangement joins TRBV7-3 to TRBJ2-5, with 9 bases lining up with TRBD2. CDR3 size: 15 residues. In germline, CDR1 is SGHTA, CDR2 FQGTGA. V lost 6 bases to trimming and J lost 5 bases; unmatched junction nucleotides: 10. The CDR3 reads CASSYAGGPEETQYF. DNA for the CDR3: TGTGCCAGCAGTTACGCGGGAGGGCCGGAGGAGACCCAGTACTTC.

In its sample, this clonotype was seen many times. The gene calls are TRBV28 and TRBJ1-2; D not certain. The CDR3 spans 16 residues. V lost 4 bases and J lost 5, with 20 bases in between. Germline V gene sequence: CDR1 MDHEN, CDR2 SYDVKM. The CDR3 spells CASSSIKKTLEYGYTF. CDR3 DNA: TGTGCCAGCAGTTCTATCAAGAAGACGTTGGAGTATGGCTACACCTTC.

The chain employs TRBV7-8 and TRBJ1-1; no clear D. Germline CDR1 is SGHVS and CDR2 is FQNEAQ. V was pared by 5 bases and J by 11 bases, with 9 bases between. The CDR3 covers 10 residues. The CDR3 loop is CASSPGGAFF. CDR3 DNA: TGTGCCAGCAGCCCCGGTGGTGCTTTCTTT.

There are many counts of this clonotype. The rearrangement links TRBV20-1 to TRBJ1-5; 7 nucleotides align to TRBD1. The junction had 6 bases not matched to a gene; V was cut back by 0 bases and J by 4 bases. The germline V gene encodes CDR1 DFQATT and CDR2 SNEGSKA (reference sequence). CDR3 size: 15 residues. CDR3 in DNA: TGCAGTGCTAGAGAGCGGGACAGACTAAATCAGCCCCAGCATTTT. It specifies CSARERDRLNQPQHF.

This clonotype was seen at least ten times. The chain joins TRBV7-2 to TRBJ2-5; 11 bases are shared with TRBD2. CDR1 and CDR2 (germline): SGHTA, FQGNSA. CDR3 size: 15 residues. J gave up 1 base and V 6 bases, and 4 bases lay outside the gene matches. The DNA of the CDR3 is TGTGCCAGCAGGCATGGACTAGCGGGCCAAGAGACCCAGTACTTC. Amino acid sequence: CASRHGLAGQETQYF.

This clonotype was picked up many times. One junction end does not reproduce the germline sequence, and a read error may be involved. The genes are TRBV6-1 and TRBJ2-1, with D hard to call. The CDR3 runs 15 residues. Germline-derived CDR1 and CDR2 are MNHNS and SASEGT. The CDR3 loop is CASKPLADSHNEQFF. The CDR3 nucleotides are TGTGCCAGCAAACCCCTGGCCGACTCCCACAATGAGCAGTTCTTC.

The table lists this clonotype with many counts. J is TRBJ1-2 and V is TRBV5-4, with D possibly TRBD1 on 6 matching bases. In germline, CDR1 is SGHNT, CDR2 YYREEE (reference sequence). This CDR3 region has 14 residues. V lost 0 bases to trimming and J lost 6 bases, with 12 bases between them. CDR3 sequence reads: CASSLGTGANGYTF. Here the CDR3 DNA reads TGTGCCAGCAGCTTGGGTACGGGGGCTAATGGCTACACCTTC.

Many counts were recorded for this clonotype. The chain couples TRBV20-1 to TRBJ2-1, with TRBD2 matching 10 bases. The junction had 4 bases not matched to a gene; V was cut back by 3 bases and J by 5 bases. The CDR3 runs 14 residues. Germline CDR1 is DFQATT and CDR2 is SNEGSKA (reference sequence). This CDR3 is CSASPGTSDNEQFF. The CDR3 DNA follows: TGCAGTGCTAGCCCCGGGACTAGCGACAATGAGCAGTTCTTC.

In this sample, this clonotype turned up many times. CDR3 in DNA: TGTGCCAGCAGCCCTCAAGGTGTATTTGAGCAGTTCTTC. Amino acids: CASSPQGVFEQFF. The chain couples TRBV12-3 or TRBV12-4 to TRBJ2-1; D uncertain. V lost 6 bases to trimming and J lost 9 bases, with 15 bases between them. The CDR3 sequence is 13 residues long.